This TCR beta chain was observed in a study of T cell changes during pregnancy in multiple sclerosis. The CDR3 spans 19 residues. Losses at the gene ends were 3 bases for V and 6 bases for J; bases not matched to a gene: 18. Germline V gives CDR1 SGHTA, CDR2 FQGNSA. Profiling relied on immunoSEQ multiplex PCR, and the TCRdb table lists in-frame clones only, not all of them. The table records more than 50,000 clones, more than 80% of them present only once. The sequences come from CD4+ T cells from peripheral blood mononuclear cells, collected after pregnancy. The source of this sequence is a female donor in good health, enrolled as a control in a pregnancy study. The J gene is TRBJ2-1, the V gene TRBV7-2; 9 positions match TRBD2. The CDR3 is CASSFRWSGGLPRPNEQFF. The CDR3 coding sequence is TGTGCCAGCAGCTTCCGGTGGAGCGGGGGGCTTCCCCGCCCCAATGAGCAGTTCTTC.